The 15 T cell receptor beta chains reported below all come from one sample, sequenced in a study of Tregs in tolerant kidney transplant recipients. The method was immunoSEQ multiplex PCR; TCRdb's version includes in-frame clones alone and lacks a portion of them. The sample has around 70,000 clones, 80% to 95% seen once. This sample comprised CD8+ T cells from blood, obtained before the transplant. The receptors were sampled from a human donor who received a combined kidney and bone marrow transplant.

The chain carries TRBV6-1 and TRBJ1-1; 8 nucleotides align to TRBD1. The junction had 3 bases not matched to a gene; V was cut back by 8 bases and J by 10 bases. The germline CDR1 and CDR2 sequences are MNHNS and SASEGT. The CDR3 length is 10 residues. CDR3 sequence: CASDGQGAFF. The CDR3 DNA follows: TGTGCCAGCGACGGACAGGGAGCTTTCTTT.

J is TRBJ2-7 and V is TRBV29-1; 9 bases agree with TRBD2. Per the germline V gene, CDR1 is SQVTM and CDR2 is ANQGSEA. This CDR3 region has 14 residues. V lost 7 bases and J lost 4; bases outside the gene matches: 11. The CDR3 region is CSASGAGGPYEQYF. The CDR3, as DNA: TGCAGCGCCTCTGGGGCGGGAGGGCCTTACGAGCAGTACTTC.

The chain has TRBV4-3 and TRBJ2-3; weak D call: TRBD2 (5 bases). The CDR3 sequence is 15 residues long. CDR1 LGHNA and CDR2 YSLEER come from the germline V gene. Trimming stripped 4 bases from V and 0 bases from J, with 11 bases between. The CDR3 here is CASSRELESTDTQYF. DNA for the CDR3: TGCGCCAGCAGCCGAGAACTAGAGAGCACAGATACGCAGTATTTT.

This rearrangement joins TRBV13 to TRBJ2-1, with 13 bases aligning to TRBD2. Germline V gene lookup returns CDR1 PRHDT and CDR2 FYEKMQ (reference sequence). The trim removed 6 bases at V and 12 bases at J, leaving 14 bases unmatched. This CDR3 contains 16 residues. The CDR3 coding sequence is TGTGCCAGCAGAGTCGAGGGACTAGCGGGGATCACCGGGCAGTTCTTC. Its protein product is CASRVEGLAGITGQFF.

The chain uses TRBV19 and TRBJ2-7; D gene unclear. Trimming took 3 bases from V and 3 from J, leaving 9 bases between them. CDR3 size: 13 residues. The germline V gene has CDR1 LNHDA and CDR2 SQIVND (reference sequence). CDR3: CASSITQFYEQYF. The CDR3 DNA is TGTGCCAGTAGTATCACCCAGTTCTACGAGCAGTACTTC.

The V gene is TRBV9, the J gene TRBJ2-1; D is unresolved. Germline CDR1 reads SGDLS; CDR2 reads YYNGEE. V was pared by 3 bases and J by 6 bases, with 13 bases between. The CDR3 consists of 14 residues. The CDR3 reads CASSANSPINEQFF. In DNA form, the CDR3 reads TGTGCCAGCAGCGCCAACTCACCGATCAATGAGCAGTTCTTC.

The chain carries TRBV15 and TRBJ2-2; TRBD1 is a possible D gene (6 bases). The CDR3 is 14 residues long. Looked up from germline, CDR1 is LNHNV and CDR2 is YYDKDF (reference sequence). Deletions cut 4 bases from V and 6 bases from J, with 12 bases between. The CDR3 DNA follows: TGTGCCACCAGCACGTCCCAGGGGTCCGGGGAGCTGTTTTTT. Its protein product is CATSTSQGSGELFF.

The chain uses TRBV12-2 and TRBJ2-1; TRBD2, as called in the table, went unchecked against the DNA. TRBV12-2 is recorded as a pseudogene. The CDR3 extends over 16 amino acids. CDR3 bases: TGTGCAAGTCGCTTAGAAAACCCAACCGGGGACAATGAGCAGTTCTTC. Residues: CASRLENPTGDNEQFF.

The chain is built from TRBV11-2 and TRBJ2-1; 12 nucleotides align to TRBD2. The V and J ends lost 5 bases and 6 bases, in that order; junction bases with no gene match: 11. The CDR3 totals 17 residues. The germline CDR1 and CDR2 sequences are SGHAT and FQNNGV. Written as DNA, the CDR3 is TGTGCCAGCAGCACAGGGGCTAGCGGGAGGGCCCCCAATGAGCAGTTCTTC. Protein product: CASSTGASGRAPNEQFF.

This rearrangement joins TRBV6-4 to TRBJ2-1; 11 bases fit TRBD2. V was clipped by 0 bases and J by 4 bases; unmatched bases: 2. The CDR3 covers 16 residues. Germline values: CDR1 MRHNA, CDR2 SNTAGT. Written as DNA, the CDR3 is TGTGCCAGCAGTGACTCCGGGACTAGCGGTTACAATGAGCAGTTCTTC. It encodes CASSDSGTSGYNEQFF.

This clone was detected only once. The chain is built from TRBV2 and TRBJ2-7; D is unclear. CDR1 and CDR2 from the germline V gene are SNHLY and FYNNEI. The CDR3 has 11 residues. Trimming cost V 3 bases and J 7 bases, with 7 bases left between them. The CDR3 DNA reads TGTGCCAGCAGTGACTGGGCAGAGCAGTACTTC. Protein product: CASSDWAEQYF.

The sample holds one count of this clone. The chain links TRBV4-2 to TRBJ2-7; TRBD1 might be the D (5 bases). The V end was cut by 3 bases, the J end by 6 bases, with 9 bases between. Germline-derived CDR1 and CDR2 are LGHNA and YNFKEQ. The CDR3 totals 12 residues. CDR3 bases: TGTGCCAGCAGCCAGCCAGGGTTCGAGCAGTACTTC. Amino acids: CASSQPGFEQYF.

This rearrangement joins TRBV7-9 to TRBJ1-2, with 10 bases matching TRBD1. CDR1 is SEHNR and CDR2 is FQNEAQ in the germline V gene (reference sequence). This CDR3 is built from 15 residues. V gave up 5 bases and J gave up 2 bases; unmatched junction bases: 5. CDR3 in amino acids: CASSTGTGVNYGYTF. The CDR3 coding sequence is TGTGCCAGCAGCACAGGGACAGGGGTAAACTATGGCTACACCTTC.

This clone has a single count. This chain connects TRBV5-6 to TRBJ2-2; no clear D gene. The CDR3 is made up of 17 amino acids. Between the trimmed V and J ends, which lost 0 bases and 0 bases, there was a span of 12 bases. Germline V CDR1 and CDR2: SGHDT, YYEEEE. This CDR3 reads CASSLEPIIANTGELFF. CDR3 coding DNA: TGTGCCAGCAGCTTGGAGCCCATAATCGCGAACACCGGGGAGCTGTTTTTT.

Details on this clone: One junction end disagrees with the germline gene, perhaps due to a read error. Other nucleotide sequences in the sample specify the same CDR3. This chain connects TRBV19 to TRBJ1-6; possible D gene TRBD1, 5 bases. Germline V gene lookup returns CDR1 LNHDA and CDR2 SQIVND (reference sequence). The CDR3 sequence is 15 residues long. CDR3 in DNA: TGTGCCAGTAGTATAATCGGTGGGGGGAATTCCCCCCTCCACTTT. The encoded protein is CASSIIGGGNSPLHF.